This TCR beta chain appears in the sequencing data of a study of T-cell reconstitution after alpha-beta-depleted transplantation in children. Preparation of the TCRbeta library involved a method that used unique molecular identifiers. TCRdb reprocessed the PCR reads with MiXCR, giving one entry per CDR3 protein. The table includes about 440,000 distinct CDR3 sequences, around two fifths detected once. In its sample, this clonotype was seen many times. The trim removed 2 bases at V and 0 bases at J, leaving 3 bases unmatched. CDR1 is DFQATT and CDR2 is SNEGSKA in the germline V gene (reference sequence). The CDR3 has 15 amino acids.

The chain combines TRBV20-1 with TRBJ2-1; 8 nucleotides align to TRBD2. The receptor comes from a girl aged 2 to 10 with aplastic anemia, due to receive a stem cell transplant. Material: PBMCs, obtained before TCRalphabeta/CD19-depleted stem cell transplant. The CDR3 nucleotides read TGCAGTGCTAGAAGCGGGAGTACCTCCTACAATGAGCAGTTCTTC. Translated, it gives CSARSGSTSYNEQFF.